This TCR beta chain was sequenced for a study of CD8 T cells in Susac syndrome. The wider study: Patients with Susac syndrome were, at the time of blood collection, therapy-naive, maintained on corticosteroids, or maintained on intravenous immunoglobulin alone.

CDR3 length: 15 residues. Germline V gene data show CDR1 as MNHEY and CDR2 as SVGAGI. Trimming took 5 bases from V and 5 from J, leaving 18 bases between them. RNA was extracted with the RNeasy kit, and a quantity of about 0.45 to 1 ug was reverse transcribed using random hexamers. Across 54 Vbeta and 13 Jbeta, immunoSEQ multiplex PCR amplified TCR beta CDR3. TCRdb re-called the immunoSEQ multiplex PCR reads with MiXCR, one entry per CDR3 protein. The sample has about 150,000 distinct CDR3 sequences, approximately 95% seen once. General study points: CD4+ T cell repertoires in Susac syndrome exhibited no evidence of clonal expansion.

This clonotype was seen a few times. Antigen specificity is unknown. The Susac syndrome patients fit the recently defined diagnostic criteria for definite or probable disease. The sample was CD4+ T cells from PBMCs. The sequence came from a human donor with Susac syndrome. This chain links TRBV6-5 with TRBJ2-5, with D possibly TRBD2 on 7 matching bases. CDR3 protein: CASSTPSGGRETQYF. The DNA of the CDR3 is TGTGCCAGCAGTACTCCCTCGGGGGGCCGGGAGACCCAGTACTTC.